The 32 T cell receptor beta chains in this list originate from one sample, sequenced in a study of T cells in Graves' hyperthyroidism and ophthalmopathy. Amplification targeted TCR beta CDR3 regions from RNA transcripts. The study used the HTBI primer set for a first-round RT-PCR of the TCR CDR3. TCRdb re-called the multiplex PCR reads through MiXCR, storing one row per CDR3 protein. The table records 600,000 to 650,000 distinct CDR3 sequences, less than 25% of them present only once. Source material: blood. These receptors were collected from a man younger than 40 with Graves' ophthalmopathy.

The gene calls are TRBV2 and TRBJ2-2; 7 bases fit TRBD2. V lost 3 bases, J lost 6 bases, and 7 bases stayed unmatched. The CDR3 totals 15 residues. Germline values: CDR1 SNHLY, CDR2 FYNNEI. CDR3 DNA: TGTGCCAGCAGTGAGTGGAGGACTAGAGCCGGGGAGCTGTTTTTT. Translated, it gives CASSEWRTRAGELFF.

The chain employs TRBV7-3 and TRBJ2-3; D might be TRBD2 (5 bases). CDR3 size: 14 residues. The germline V and J ends were trimmed by 2 bases and 3 bases, with 9 bases remaining between them. CDR1 and CDR2 from the germline V gene are SGHTA and FQGTGA. The CDR3 spells CASSLYEGTDTQYF. CDR3 DNA: TGTGCCAGCAGCTTATACGAGGGAACAGATACGCAGTATTTT.

The genes are TRBV9 and TRBJ1-5, with TRBD1 as a possible D gene (5 bases). Trimming removed 3 bases at V and 2 bases at J, with 9 bases between. The germline gives CDR1 SGDLS, CDR2 YYNGEE. This CDR3 region has 14 residues. This chain's CDR3 is CASSGGHRNQPQHF. DNA for the CDR3: TGTGCCAGCAGCGGAGGACATCGCAATCAGCCCCAGCATTTT.

This clonotype was picked up many times. V usage is TRBV7-3 and J usage is TRBJ2-1, with D maybe TRBD2 (5 bases). The V gene's germline CDR1 is SGHTA and CDR2 FQGTGA. The CDR3 contains 16 residues. Trimming stripped 5 bases from V and 0 bases from J, with 14 bases between. The CDR3 bases are TGTGCCAGCAGCGCAACACTAGTGAGCTCCTACAATGAGCAGTTCTTC. Protein product: CASSATLVSSYNEQFF.

This clonotype was seen a few times. The junction and the germline gene differ at one end; a read error may be behind it. The chain uses TRBV12-3 or TRBV12-4 and TRBJ1-5, with D possibly matching TRBD1 (5 bases). The CDR3 consists of 15 residues. The CDR3 loop reads CASSSFGRDGQPPHF. The DNA for the CDR3 is TGTGCCAGCAGTTCATTCGGCAGGGATGGTCAGCCCCCGCATTTT.

This clonotype showed up many times. The CDR3 DNA reads TGTGCCAGCAGCTTAGGTGGGGGCCGTAATTCACCCCTCCACTTT. Translation: CASSLGGGRNSPLHF. The genes are TRBV7-2 and TRBJ1-6; TRBD1 might be the D (6 bases). The CDR3 length is 15 residues. CDR1 and CDR2 from the germline V gene are SGHTA and FQGNSA. Trimming removed 1 base from V and 6 bases from J, with 10 bases in between. Together with reference TRBV7-2 and TRBJ1-6, the CDR3 gives the full variable domain: GAGVSQSPSNKVTEKGKDVELRCDPISGHTALYWYRQSLGQGLEFLIYFQGNSAPDKSGLPSDRFSAERTGGSVSTLTIQRTQQEDSAVYLCASSLGGGRNSPLHFGNGTRLTVT.

Many counts were recorded for this clonotype. The rearrangement joins TRBV30 to TRBJ1-1, with TRBD1 as a possible D gene (5 bases). The CDR3 sequence is 12 residues long. From germline, CDR1 is GTSNPN and CDR2 SVGIG (reference sequence). Trimming took off 0 bases at V and 4 bases at J, with 6 bases between the two ends. CDR3 DNA: TGTGCCTGGAGTGTAGGGGTCACTGAAGCTTTCTTT. The encoded protein is CAWSVGVTEAFF.

The chain carries TRBV6-1 and TRBJ1-6; 8 nucleotides line up with TRBD1. CDR1 is MNHNS and CDR2 is SASEGT in the germline V gene. The junction had 8 bases not matched to a gene; V was cut back by 3 bases and J by 4 bases. The CDR3 contains 17 residues. CDR3 amino acids: CASSEPPGGSYNSPLHF. CDR3 DNA sequence: TGTGCCAGCAGTGAGCCTCCAGGGGGCTCTTATAATTCACCCCTCCACTTT.

This clonotype showed up many times. The chain combines TRBV20-1 with TRBJ2-5; 8 bases match TRBD2. This CDR3 region has 14 residues. Germline-derived CDR1 and CDR2 are DFQATT and SNEGSKA (reference sequence). The V segment lost 6 bases and the J segment 5 bases; nucleotides outside the gene matches: 11. CDR3 in amino acids: CSAGAGAGDETQYF. The DNA for the CDR3 is TGCAGTGCGGGAGCGGGAGCGGGGGACGAGACCCAGTACTTC.

This clonotype was detected only a few times. This chain connects TRBV24-1 to TRBJ2-7; 12 bases are shared with TRBD2. Germline V CDR1 and CDR2: KGHDR, SFDVKD. J was trimmed by 2 bases and V by 2 bases; bases with no gene match: 3. The CDR3 has 16 amino acids. Here the CDR3 DNA reads TGTGCCACCAGTGATTCAAGGACTAGCGGGGCCTACGAGCAGTACTTC. It specifies CATSDSRTSGAYEQYF.

The chain couples TRBV2 to TRBJ2-1; D possibly corresponds to TRBD2 (7 bases). The CDR3 runs to 15 residues. From germline, CDR1 is SNHLY and CDR2 FYNNEI. With 10 bases removed from V and 4 bases from J, the gap between germline ends came to 20 bases. This chain's CDR3 is CATKGEGLRYNEQFF. CDR3 sequence (DNA): TGTGCCACCAAGGGGGAGGGACTACGTTACAATGAGCAGTTCTTC.

This clonotype has more than one count but fewer than ten. This chain connects TRBV30 to TRBJ2-2; no definite D call. The V end lost 1 base, the J end lost 2 bases, and 11 bases lay between the germline ends. CDR3 length: 15 residues. The V gene's germline CDR1 is GTSNPN and CDR2 SVGIG (reference sequence). The CDR3 region is CAWSEETTNTGELFF. In DNA form, the CDR3 reads TGTGCCTGGAGTGAGGAGACCACAAACACCGGGGAGCTGTTTTTT.

The chain employs TRBV7-8 and TRBJ2-7, with unresolved D. V shed 2 bases and J shed 5 bases, with 13 bases lying between them. The CDR3 is made up of 14 amino acids. Germline V gives CDR1 SGHVS, CDR2 FQNEAQ. The CDR3 is CASSLFDVGDEQYF. The CDR3 nucleotides read TGTGCCAGCAGCTTATTTGATGTTGGGGACGAGCAGTACTTC.

Here the CDR3 reads CASSPRDSSGYTF. The CDR3 DNA reads TGCGCCAGCAGCCCCCGGGACAGTTCTGGCTACACCTTC. The chain couples TRBV5-1 to TRBJ1-2, with 7 positions matching TRBD1. This CDR3 spans 13 amino acids. Unmatched junction bases numbered 7, after V lost 4 bases and J lost 7 bases. Germline V gene sequence: CDR1 SGHRS, CDR2 YFSETQ.

This chain uses TRBV4-1 with TRBJ2-1; no clear D. The CDR3 runs 13 residues. CDR1 is MGHRA and CDR2 is YSYEKL in the germline V gene. Trimming stripped 2 bases from V and 5 bases from J, with 7 bases between. CDR3 coding DNA: TGCGCCAGCAGCCAAACCATGGACAATGAGCAGTTCTTC. Translating it yields CASSQTMDNEQFF.

Points on this clonotype: This may be a read error, as it is one base from a much larger clone. This chain uses TRBV28 with TRBJ1-5; 9 positions agree with TRBD1. V was pared by 9 bases and J by 2 bases, with 2 bases of the junction left unmatched. CDR1 MDHEN and CDR2 SYDVKM come from the germline V gene. The CDR3 sequence is 13 residues long. The CDR3 spells CARRTGGNQPQHF. The CDR3 DNA reads TGTGCCAGGCGGACAGGGGGCAATCAGCCCCAGCATTTT.

The V and J genes are TRBV9 and TRBJ2-7, with a weak D call TRBD1 (5 bases). With 0 bases removed from V and 6 bases from J, the gap between germline ends came to 13 bases. The CDR3 length is 14 residues. Germline V lookup: CDR1 SGDLS, CDR2 YYNGEE. The CDR3 DNA is TGTGCCAGCAGCGTAGCGCCTCAGGGTCCCGAGCAGTACTTC. Translating gives CASSVAPQGPEQYF. The full variable domain, its missing parts supplied by reference TRBV9 and TRBJ2-7, is DSGVTQTPKHLITATGQRVTLRCSPRSGDLSVYWYQQSLDQGLQFLIQYYNGEERAKGNILERFSAQQFPDLHSELNLSSLELGDSALYFCASSVAPQGPEQYFGPGTRLTVT.

The chain combines TRBV27 with TRBJ1-1, with a weak D call TRBD1 (6 bases). V gave up 4 bases and J gave up 3 bases, with 15 bases separating them. CDR1 and CDR2 from the germline V gene are MNHEY and SMNVEV (reference sequence). The CDR3 runs 15 residues. CDR3: CASSSSRGFHTEAFF. The CDR3 nucleotides read TGTGCCAGCAGTTCAAGCAGGGGCTTTCACACTGAAGCTTTCTTT.

Concerning this clonotype: Just one base apart from a much larger clone, this may be a read error. The chain is built from TRBV30 and TRBJ2-1; TRBD2 might be the D (5 bases). Trimming removed 2 bases from V and 6 bases from J, with 17 bases in between. Germline lookup yields CDR1 GTSNPN and CDR2 SVGIG (reference sequence). The CDR3 consists of 15 residues. The CDR3 nucleotides read TGTGCCTGGAGTCTGGAACTAGTGGGTTCCAATGAGCAGTTCTTC. Amino acids: CAWSLELVGSNEQFF. The full variable domain, its missing parts supplied by reference TRBV30 and TRBJ2-1, is SQTIHQWPATLVQPVGSPLSLECTVEGTSNPNLYWYRQAAGRGLQLLFYSVGIGQISSEVPQNLSASRPQDRQFILSSKKLLLSDSGFYLCAWSLELVGSNEQFFGPGTRLTVL.

The J gene is TRBJ1-5, the V gene TRBV9; D remains ambiguous. V lost 2 bases, J lost 7 bases, and 13 bases lay in between. CDR1 is SGDLS and CDR2 is YYNGEE in the germline V gene. This CDR3 is built from 14 residues. CDR3: CASSVGSTEQPQHF. CDR3 nucleotides: TGTGCCAGCAGCGTGGGTTCGACTGAGCAGCCCCAGCATTTT. Combining the CDR3 with reference TRBV9 and TRBJ1-5 gives the whole variable domain DSGVTQTPKHLITATGQRVTLRCSPRSGDLSVYWYQQSLDQGLQFLIQYYNGEERAKGNILERFSAQQFPDLHSELNLSSLELGDSALYFCASSVGSTEQPQHFGDGTRLSIL.

This chain's CDR3 is CASSPTAGFTYEQYF. The CDR3, as DNA: TGTGCCAGCAGTCCCACCGCAGGGTTCACCTACGAGCAGTACTTC. This rearrangement joins TRBV28 to TRBJ2-7; tentatively, D is TRBD1 (5 bases). Germline CDR1 MDHEN, CDR2 SYDVKM. This CDR3 comprises 15 residues. The V and J ends lost 5 bases and 2 bases respectively, with 16 bases between them.

The rearrangement links TRBV5-1 to TRBJ2-2, with unresolved D. V was clipped by 4 bases and J by 0 bases, with 10 bases between them. CDR1 is SGHRS, CDR2 YFSETQ, per germline. The CDR3 spans 15 residues. The CDR3 DNA follows: TGCGCCAGCAGCCAAACAGAGGCGAACACCGGGGAGCTGTTTTTT. Translating it yields CASSQTEANTGELFF. The full variable domain, completed using reference TRBV5-1 and TRBJ2-2, is KAGVTQTPRYLIKTRGQQVTLSCSPISGHRSVSWYQQTPGQGLQFLFEYFSETQRNKGNFPGRFSGRQFSNSRSEMNVSTLELGDSALYLCASSQTEANTGELFFGEGSRLTVL.

The table lists this clonotype with a few counts. The J gene is TRBJ2-1, the V gene TRBV19, with 7 bases aligning to TRBD2. The CDR3 has 14 residues. J lost 2 bases, V lost 7 bases, and 5 bases had no gene match. Germline V gives CDR1 LNHDA, CDR2 SQIVND (reference sequence). CDR3 coding DNA: TGTGCCAGTACCACGGGACTACCCTACAATGAGCAGTTCTTC. It specifies CASTTGLPYNEQFF.

The chain links TRBV6-1 to TRBJ2-5, with a possible D match to TRBD2 (6 bases). The CDR3 runs to 18 residues. With 5 bases removed from V and 1 base from J, the gap between germline ends came to 23 bases. The germline gives CDR1 MNHNS, CDR2 SASEGT. The CDR3 nucleotides read TGTGCCAGCAGTTCGGAGGGTCTAGCGCCGATGGGCCAAGAGACCCAGTACTTC. Translation: CASSSEGLAPMGQETQYF.

This clonotype was seen ten or more times. The V gene is TRBV4-2, the J gene TRBJ2-1, with D maybe TRBD2 (5 bases). The V gene's germline CDR1 is LGHNA and CDR2 YNFKEQ. V was cut by 0 bases and J by 5 bases, with 14 bases left in between. The CDR3 covers 16 residues. The CDR3 spells CASSQDRTGRNNEQFF. In DNA form, the CDR3 reads TGTGCCAGCAGCCAAGATAGGACGGGAAGAAACAATGAGCAGTTCTTC.

Ten or more counts support this clonotype. This rearrangement joins TRBV30 to TRBJ2-1; 7 bases match TRBD1. Germline-derived CDR1 and CDR2 are GTSNPN and SVGIG (reference sequence). This CDR3 comprises 14 residues. The junction had 4 bases not matched to a gene; V was cut back by 2 bases and J by 3 bases. The CDR3 loop reads CAWSRDSGYNEQFF. The CDR3 DNA is TGTGCCTGGAGTAGGGACAGTGGCTACAATGAGCAGTTCTTC.

There are a few counts of this clonotype. The chain links TRBV2 to TRBJ2-5; D is undetermined. V lost 6 bases, J lost 4 bases, and 6 bases lay in between. Germline-derived CDR1 and CDR2 are SNHLY and FYNNEI. This CDR3 comprises 11 residues. The CDR3 bases are TGTGCCAGCAGGGCTATAGAGACCCAGTACTTC. It specifies CASRAIETQYF.

In this sample, this clonotype turned up many times. CDR3 loop: CASSYRDGDEKLFF. CDR3 in DNA: TGTGCCAGCAGCTACCGGGACGGAGATGAAAAACTGTTTTTT. The genes are TRBV7-2 and TRBJ1-4, with a weak D call TRBD1 (5 bases). The CDR3 has 14 residues. Trimming took 4 bases from V and 6 from J, leaving 12 bases between them. The germline V gene has CDR1 SGHTA and CDR2 FQGNSA.

The genes are TRBV7-8 and TRBJ2-7; 9 bases are a match to TRBD1. The trim removed 1 base at V and 3 bases at J, leaving 4 bases unmatched. The germline CDR1 and CDR2 sequences are SGHVS and FQNEAQ. The CDR3 consists of 15 residues. The DNA of the CDR3 is TGTGCCAGCAGCTTAGGGACAGGGGTTCTCTACGAGCAGTACTTC. This codes for CASSLGTGVLYEQYF.

This clonotype was seen only a few times. The chain links TRBV6-6 to TRBJ2-5, with 9 bases aligning to TRBD1. With V trimmed by 2 bases and J by 3 bases, 4 bases remained unmatched. From germline, CDR1 is MNHNY and CDR2 SVGAGI (reference sequence). There are 15 residues in the CDR3. Here the CDR3 DNA reads TGTGCCAGCAGTTACGGCGGGACAGGGAAAGAGACCCAGTACTTC. Amino acids: CASSYGGTGKETQYF.

This clonotype was recorded a few times. The rearrangement uses TRBV18 and TRBJ2-5, with 7 bases matching TRBD1. After removal of 3 bases from V and 5 bases from J, the junction contained 3 bases not matched to a gene. Germline V CDR1 and CDR2: KGHSH, LQKENI. The CDR3 runs 13 residues. CDR3 protein: CASSPGQRETQYF. The DNA for the CDR3 is TGTGCCAGCTCACCGGGACAGAGGGAGACCCAGTACTTC.

This clonotype was seen a few times. The J gene is TRBJ2-7, the V gene TRBV20-1; 7 nucleotides line up with TRBD2. Trimming took 1 base from V and 0 from J; bases not matched to a gene: 3. The CDR3 extends over 14 amino acids. Germline values: CDR1 DFQATT, CDR2 SNEGSKA (reference sequence). The CDR3 loop reads CSARVGGASYEQYF. CDR3 DNA sequence: TGCAGTGCTAGAGTGGGAGGGGCCTCCTACGAGCAGTACTTC.